A single sample gave rise to the 10 T cell receptor beta chains below, sequenced in a study of T cell repertoires in cytomegalovirus infection. TCRdb re-derived calls from the reads in MiXCR, one entry per CDR3 protein. The sample lists about 210,000 distinct CDR3 sequences, approximately 7% occurring once. Source material: PBMCs. All receptors derive from a human donor in good health (CMV status not recorded). Some clones in this sample may be carry-over from other donors' samples.

With regard to this clonotype: A much more abundant neighbour one base away suggests this may be a read error. The genes are TRBV29-1 and TRBJ1-1; D not certain. Germline V gene data show CDR1 as SQVTM and CDR2 as ANQGSEA. The CDR3 covers 10 residues. The CDR3 loop reads CIVGNTEAFF. The CDR3 DNA reads TGCATCGTTGGTAACACTGAAGCTTTCTTT.

In its sample, this clonotype was seen many times. The chain uses TRBV14 and TRBJ1-2, with 7 nucleotides matching TRBD1. With V trimmed by 0 bases and J by 4 bases, 8 bases remained unmatched. CDR3 length equals 16 residues. Germline V lookup: CDR1 SGHDN, CDR2 FVKESK. The CDR3 sequence is CASSQDRGGLFYGYTF. The DNA of the CDR3 is TGTGCCAGCAGCCAAGATCGAGGGGGCTTGTTCTATGGCTACACCTTC.

This clonotype was detected many times. The chain employs TRBV14 and TRBJ2-5; tentative D call: TRBD1 (6 bases). The CDR3 covers 19 residues. The germline CDR1 and CDR2 sequences are SGHDN and FVKESK. V lost 0 bases to trimming and J lost 4 bases, with 24 bases between them. CDR3 nucleotides: TGTGCCAGCAGCCAAGATAGGGGGAAGGGACGCCGGGTAGGAGAGACCCAGTACTTC. The encoded protein is CASSQDRGKGRRVGETQYF.

This clonotype was recorded many times. This chain links TRBV12-3 or TRBV12-4 with TRBJ2-1; TRBD1 aligns across 9 bases. The CDR3 consists of 15 residues. Germline trimming cut 6 bases from V and 4 bases from J; bases unmatched to any gene: 7. The CDR3 region is CASSSTGGAYNEQFF. The CDR3 DNA follows: TGTGCCAGCAGCAGTACAGGGGGCGCTTACAATGAGCAGTTCTTC.

At least ten counts were recorded for this clonotype. The gene calls are TRBV6-2 or TRBV6-3 and TRBJ1-5; unclear D gene. Looked up from germline, CDR1 is MNHEY and CDR2 is SVGEGT. V was pared by 1 base and J by 3 bases, with 7 bases between. The CDR3 has 14 residues. CDR3 in amino acids: CASSYYGYNQPQHF. The CDR3 coding sequence is TGTGCCAGCAGTTACTATGGCTACAATCAGCCCCAGCATTTT.

This clonotype occurred many times. The gene calls are TRBV19 and TRBJ2-1; no clear D gene. The CDR3 is made up of 12 amino acids. The germline gives CDR1 LNHDA, CDR2 SQIVND (reference sequence). V shed 5 bases and J shed 9 bases, with 11 bases lying between them. CDR3 protein: CASSLPSFEQFF. The CDR3 DNA sequence: TGTGCCAGTAGTCTTCCATCTTTTGAGCAGTTCTTC.

A few counts support this clonotype. The chain links TRBV11-2 to TRBJ1-1, with TRBD1 identical over 7 bases. The CDR3 is 18 amino acids. The V gene end was trimmed by 4 bases and the J gene end by 1 base; junction bases not matched to a gene: 15. Germline-derived CDR1 and CDR2 are SGHAT and FQNNGV. The CDR3: CASSSGVTGMLANTEAFF. CDR3 sequence (DNA): TGTGCCAGCAGCTCTGGGGTGACAGGGATGTTGGCGAACACTGAAGCTTTCTTT.

In its sample, this clonotype was seen many times. The V call is TRBV6-5, the J call TRBJ1-3; a possible D gene is TRBD1 (6 bases). CDR3 size: 15 residues. Germline assignment: CDR1 MNHEY and CDR2 SVGAGI. The V end lost 1 base, the J end lost 4 bases, and 11 bases lay between the germline ends. CDR3 sequence: CASSYWTDLGNTIYF. CDR3 nucleotide sequence: TGTGCCAGCAGTTACTGGACAGACCTAGGAAACACCATATATTTT.

The chain uses TRBV3-1 and TRBJ2-7, with D perhaps matching TRBD1 (6 bases). Trimming took 3 bases from V and 0 from J, leaving 9 bases between them. Germline V lookup: CDR1 LGHDT, CDR2 YNNKEL (reference sequence). This CDR3 spans 14 amino acids. Written as DNA, the CDR3 is TGTGCCAGCAGCCAGTGGACAGACTCCTACGAGCAGTACTTC. Translated, it gives CASSQWTDSYEQYF.

The chain couples TRBV13 to TRBJ2-1; D perhaps matches TRBD2 (5 bases). CDR3 size: 12 residues. Germline-derived CDR1 and CDR2 are PRHDT and FYEKMQ (reference sequence). V dropped 8 bases and J dropped 4 bases, with 9 bases sitting between them. DNA for the CDR3: TGTGCCAGCGAGGGCTTGTACAATGAGCAGTTCTTC. This encodes CASEGLYNEQFF.